What follows is one T cell receptor beta chain and its context. The data were obtained in a study of blood T cell repertoires in COVID-19. Germline V CDR1 and CDR2: MNHEY, SVGAGI. Trimming removed 2 bases from V and 0 bases from J, with 10 bases in between. The CDR3 runs 15 residues. Profiled with immunoSEQ multiplex PCR; TCRdb holds only in-frame clones, not every one. This table holds roughly 80,000 clones, roughly 85% found once. The rearrangement links TRBV6-5 to TRBJ1-1, with TRBD1 as a possible D gene (5 bases). Material: peripheral blood. The sequence was obtained from a woman older than 75 with active or convalescent COVID-19. CDR3 nucleotides: TGTGCCAGCAGTTACAGGGGATTAATGAACACTGAAGCTTTCTTT. Translating it yields CASSYRGLMNTEAFF.